This TCR beta chain was captured by sequencing in a study of shared clonotypes between healthy human individuals. Study-level background: The donors, a couple of women and a few men, were aged 18 to 49.

The method was immunoSEQ multiplex PCR; TCRdb's version includes in-frame clones alone and lacks a portion of them. The sample lists 650,000 to 700,000 clones; roughly 87% were seen once. General study results and limits: Among donors, the sharing of clonotypes was expected to be influenced by sequencing depth.

V was clipped by 5 bases and J by 2 bases, with 10 bases between them. Per the germline V gene, CDR1 is SEHNR and CDR2 is FQNEAQ (reference sequence). The CDR3 spans 13 residues. Remarks on this clone: Its antigen is still unknown.

V usage is TRBV7-9 and J usage is TRBJ2-7; the D is unclear. This receptor was obtained from a man younger than 35 in good health. Some clones in this sample may be carry-over from other donors' samples. Material for sequencing was memory CD8+ T cells from PBMCs. Regarding subset: CD45RO+ cells pooled with CCR7-negative TemRA cells. CDR3 in DNA: TGTGCCAGCAGCCCTGGACGTCCCTACGAGCAGTACTTC. Translation: CASSPGRPYEQYF. Variable domain in full (rest from reference TRBV7-9 and TRBJ2-7): DTGVSQNPRHKITKRGQNVTFRCDPISEHNRLYWYRQTLGQGPEFLTYFQNEAQLEKSRLLSDRFSAERPKGSFSTLEIQRTEQGDSAMYLCASSPGRPYEQYFGPGTRLTVT.